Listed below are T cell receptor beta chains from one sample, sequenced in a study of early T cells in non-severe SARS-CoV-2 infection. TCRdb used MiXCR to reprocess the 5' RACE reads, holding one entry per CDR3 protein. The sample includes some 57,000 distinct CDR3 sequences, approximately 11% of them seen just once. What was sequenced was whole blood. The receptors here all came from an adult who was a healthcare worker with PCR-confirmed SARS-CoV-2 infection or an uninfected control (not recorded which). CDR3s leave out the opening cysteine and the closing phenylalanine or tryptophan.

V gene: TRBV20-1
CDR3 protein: SATNRQGNTEAF

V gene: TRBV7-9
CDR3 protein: ASSLKGPTVEQY

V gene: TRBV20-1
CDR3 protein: SARDLGGDGYT

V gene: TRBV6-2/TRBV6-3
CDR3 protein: ASEPGTSGNTDTQY

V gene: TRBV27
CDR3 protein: ASSAGTGSNQPQH

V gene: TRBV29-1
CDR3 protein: SVRDSNQPQH

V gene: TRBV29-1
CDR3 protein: SVEDTAGVDTQY

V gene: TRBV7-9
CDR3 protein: ASSSGGGYT

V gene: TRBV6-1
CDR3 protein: ASRKQTNTEAF

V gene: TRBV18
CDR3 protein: ASSPDYSNQPQH

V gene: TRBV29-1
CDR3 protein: SVDDSSYEQY

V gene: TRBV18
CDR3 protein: ASSPSRTGGYEQY

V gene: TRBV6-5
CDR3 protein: ATSWGRGSPLH

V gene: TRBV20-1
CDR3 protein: SARIVAGGYT

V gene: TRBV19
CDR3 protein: ASFSGLDNQPQH

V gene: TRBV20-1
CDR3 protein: SANRDYNSPLH

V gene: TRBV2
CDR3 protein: ASSARAGDGYT

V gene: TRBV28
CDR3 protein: ASSLDRGLQETQY

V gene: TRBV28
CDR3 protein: ASSSGTASSYEQY

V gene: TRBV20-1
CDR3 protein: SAGLSGTDTQY

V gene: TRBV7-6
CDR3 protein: ASNTPGGANEQY

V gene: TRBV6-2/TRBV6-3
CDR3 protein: ASSYSAGYEQY

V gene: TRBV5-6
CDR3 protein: ASSLVVADQETQY

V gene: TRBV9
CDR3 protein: ASSVLGDSRGEQF

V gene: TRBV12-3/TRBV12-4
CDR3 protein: ASSLSAGVTYEQY

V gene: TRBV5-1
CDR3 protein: ASSPAQAAGVYEQY

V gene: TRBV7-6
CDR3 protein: ASSPAESLADTQY

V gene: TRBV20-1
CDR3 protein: SALDRATGELF

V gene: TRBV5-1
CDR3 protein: ASRRDPNTEAF

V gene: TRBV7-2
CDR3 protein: ASSLQGGDTQY